The T cell receptor (beta chain) under discussion was sequenced for a study of vaccination and CD4 T cells after COVID-19. Study information: Each enrolled participant received a two-dose regimen of either BNT162b2 or mRNA-1273 vaccine.

As for time point: late sampling 161 to 241 days after vaccination in a few convalescent patients. Described treatment: approximately 10-day PBMC culture with coronavirus spike peptide pools or control peptides (ViraFEST assay). This clonotype was counted a few times. Its antigen is not identified. Per the germline V gene, CDR1 is DFQATT and CDR2 is SNEGSKA (reference sequence). The CDR3 spans 15 residues. The V and J ends lost 6 bases and 7 bases respectively, with 19 bases between them. Cultured CD4+ T cells had their DNA profiled by the Oncomine TCR Beta short-read assay. One entry per CDR3 protein results from TCRdb running MiXCR on the PCR reads. The sample records about 16,000 distinct CDR3 sequences, roughly half being singletons.

The material sequenced was CD4+ T cells from blood, cultured in vitro, taken about 7 months after SARS-CoV-2 vaccination. The sequence derives from a human donor who had recovered from COVID-19. The chain joins TRBV20-1 to TRBJ1-6; TRBD1 might be the D (6 bases). The chain's CDR3 is CSAKALGGLNSPLHF. CDR3 bases: TGCAGTGCAAAGGCACTGGGGGGGCTAAATTCACCCCTCCACTTT.